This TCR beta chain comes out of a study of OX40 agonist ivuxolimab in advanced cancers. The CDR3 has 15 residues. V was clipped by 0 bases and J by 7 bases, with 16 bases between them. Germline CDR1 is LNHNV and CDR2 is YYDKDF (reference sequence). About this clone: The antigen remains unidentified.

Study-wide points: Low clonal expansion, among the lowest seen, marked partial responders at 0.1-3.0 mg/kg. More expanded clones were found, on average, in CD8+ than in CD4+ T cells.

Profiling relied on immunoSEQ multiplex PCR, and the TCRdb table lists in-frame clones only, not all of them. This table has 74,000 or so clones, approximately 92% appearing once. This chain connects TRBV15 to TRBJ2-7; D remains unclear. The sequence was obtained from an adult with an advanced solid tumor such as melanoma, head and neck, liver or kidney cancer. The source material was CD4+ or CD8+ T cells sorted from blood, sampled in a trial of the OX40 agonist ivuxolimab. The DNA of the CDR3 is TGTGCCACCAGCAGAGATCCGGGCTACGCGCGGGAGCAGTACTTC. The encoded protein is CATSRDPGYAREQYF.